What follows are 13 T cell receptor beta chains derived from one specimen sequenced in a study of T cells after yellow fever vaccination. TCRdb reanalysed the 5' RACE reads using MiXCR and keeps one entry per CDR3 protein. The repertoire consists of about 500,000 distinct CDR3 sequences, with roughly a sixth occurring once and the leading ten covering about 18%. The sequencing used PBMCs, collected about 5 days after the first yellow fever vaccination. The receptors stem from a man younger than 30 who received the YFV17D yellow fever vaccine.

The genes are TRBV7-9 and TRBJ2-2; TRBD1 matches 9 bases. From germline, CDR1 is SEHNR and CDR2 FQNEAQ (reference sequence). CDR3 length: 14 residues. The V and J ends lost 5 bases and 7 bases, in that order; junction bases with no gene match: 5. The CDR3, as DNA: TGTGCCAGCAGCGGACAGGGGATTGACGGGGAGCTGTTTTTT. Translated, it gives CASSGQGIDGELFF.

The chain uses TRBV7-9 and TRBJ1-6; D gene ambiguous. The CDR3 has 14 residues. V was cut by 3 bases and J by 6 bases, with 9 bases left in between. In germline, CDR1 is SEHNR, CDR2 FQNEAQ (reference sequence). The DNA of the CDR3 is TGTGCCAGCAGCTTCGGGTTTGGTAATTCACCCCTCCACTTT. Its translation is CASSFGFGNSPLHF.

This clonotype was seen only a few times. The chain employs TRBV6-5 and TRBJ1-6; TRBD1 is a possible D gene (6 bases). Germline V lookup: CDR1 MNHEY, CDR2 SVGAGI. The CDR3 length is 14 residues. V lost 0 bases and J 14 bases, leaving 14 bases between the germline ends. The CDR3 spells CASSYSTQGYTLHF. CDR3 nucleotide sequence: TGTGCCAGCAGTTACTCGACCCAGGGGTACACCCTCCACTTT.

V gene TRBV5-1 combines with J gene TRBJ2-7; 8 bases match TRBD1. The CDR3 has 14 residues. V shed 1 base, J shed 6 bases, and the junction held 6 bases outside the gene matches. Germline CDR1 reads SGHRS; CDR2 reads YFSETQ. The CDR3 sequence is CASSLFSGGGEQYF. DNA for the CDR3: TGCGCCAGCAGCTTGTTTTCAGGGGGCGGCGAGCAGTACTTC.

The sample holds a few counts of this clonotype. V and J are TRBV28 and TRBJ2-7; D perhaps matches TRBD2 (6 bases). The CDR3 sequence is 12 residues long. With 5 bases removed from V and 4 bases from J, the gap between germline ends came to 9 bases. Germline V gene sequence: CDR1 MDHEN, CDR2 SYDVKM. CDR3 DNA: TGTGCCAGCAGTATTAGCGGATACGAGCAGTACGTC. Its protein is CASSISGYEQYV.

V is TRBV7-8 and J is TRBJ1-5; D is possibly TRBD1 (5 bases). Trimming shortened V by 0 bases and J by 12 bases, and 12 bases separated the two germline ends. The CDR3 has 13 residues. CDR1 SGHVS and CDR2 FQNEAQ come from the germline V gene. As DNA, the CDR3 is TGTGCCAGCAGCTTAGCGGACAAACAAAGCCAGCATTTT. Translated: CASSLADKQSQHF. The full variable domain, rest sourced from reference TRBV7-8 and TRBJ1-5, is GAGVSQSPRYKVAKRGQDVALRCDPISGHVSLFWYQQALGQGPEFLTYFQNEAQLDKSGLPSDRFFAERPEGSVSTLKIQRTQQEDSAVYLCASSLADKQSQHFGDGTRLSIL.

The CDR3 is CASSQVLRGWETQYF. CDR3 DNA sequence: TGTGCCAGCAGCCAAGTTCTGCGTGGGTGGGAGACCCAGTACTTC. J is TRBJ2-5 and V is TRBV3-1; D is unresolved. This CDR3 region has 15 residues. Germline V lookup: CDR1 LGHDT, CDR2 YNNKEL (reference sequence). Trimming pared 1 base from V and 5 bases from J, leaving 14 bases between.

The sample holds many counts of this clonotype. The V gene is TRBV9, the J gene TRBJ1-1, with D unresolved. This CDR3 has 16 residues. The germline V and J ends were trimmed by 3 bases and 1 base, with 16 bases remaining between them. The germline V gene has CDR1 SGDLS and CDR2 YYNGEE. The CDR3 region is CASSALRTNWNTEAFF. Written as DNA, the CDR3 is TGTGCCAGCAGCGCCCTTAGGACGAATTGGAACACTGAAGCTTTCTTT. The full variable domain, completed using reference TRBV9 and TRBJ1-1, is DSGVTQTPKHLITATGQRVTLRCSPRSGDLSVYWYQQSLDQGLQFLIQYYNGEERAKGNILERFSAQQFPDLHSELNLSSLELGDSALYFCASSALRTNWNTEAFFGQGTRLTVV.

This clonotype was recorded at least ten times. This rearrangement joins TRBV18 to TRBJ2-7, with TRBD1 identical over 7 bases. The CDR3 covers 16 residues. Germline assignment: CDR1 KGHSH and CDR2 LQKENI. With 3 bases clipped from V and 4 bases from J, the junction kept 12 bases outside the gene matches. CDR3 nucleotides: TGTGCCAGCTCACCCCTAAGAGTAGGGGGCTTATACGAGCAGTACGTC. As protein: CASSPLRVGGLYEQYV.

This rearrangement joins TRBV9 to TRBJ2-1; 9 bases align to TRBD1. The J segment lost 2 bases and the V segment lost 3 bases, leaving 3 bases of the junction unmatched. The CDR3 has 15 residues. Germline V lookup: CDR1 SGDLS, CDR2 YYNGEE. The CDR3 DNA reads TGTGCCAGCAGCGCCCGGGACAGGGCCTACAATGAGCAGTTCTTC. It codes for CASSARDRAYNEQFF.

This clonotype was found a few times. The chain is built from TRBV6-5 and TRBJ1-6, with D uncertain. Trimming stripped 4 bases from V and 10 bases from J, with 14 bases between. Germline loops: CDR1 MNHEY, CDR2 SVGAGI. This CDR3 region has 14 residues. CDR3 loop: CASSSGIGRSPLHF. CDR3 DNA sequence: TGTGCCAGCAGTTCGGGGATCGGAAGATCACCCCTCCACTTT.

This clonotype has only a few counts. The rearrangement uses TRBV3-1 and TRBJ1-5; TRBD1 aligns across 8 bases. The CDR3 length is 15 residues. V shed 1 base, J shed 5 bases, and the junction held 4 bases outside the gene matches. Per the germline V gene, CDR1 is LGHDT and CDR2 is YNNKEL (reference sequence). The DNA of the CDR3 is TGTGCCAGCAGCCAAGGGGCAGGGGGCGATCAGCCCCAGCATTTT. Residues: CASSQGAGGDQPQHF.

The genes are TRBV6-2 or TRBV6-3 and TRBJ1-6, with D hard to call. The length of the CDR3 is 13 residues. V was trimmed by 6 bases and J by 8 bases, leaving 11 bases between them. Germline V lookup: CDR1 MNHEY, CDR2 SVGEGT. CDR3: CASSRAGDSPLHF. In DNA, the CDR3 is TGTGCCAGCAGCAGAGCTGGGGATTCACCCCTCCACTTT.